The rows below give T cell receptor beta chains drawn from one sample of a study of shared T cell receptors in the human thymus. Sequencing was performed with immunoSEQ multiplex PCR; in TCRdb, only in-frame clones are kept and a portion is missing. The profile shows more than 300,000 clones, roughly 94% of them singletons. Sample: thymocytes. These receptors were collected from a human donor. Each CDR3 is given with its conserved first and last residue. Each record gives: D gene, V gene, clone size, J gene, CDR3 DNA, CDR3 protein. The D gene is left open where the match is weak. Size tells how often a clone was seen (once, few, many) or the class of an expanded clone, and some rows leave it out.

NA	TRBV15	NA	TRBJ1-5	TGTGCCACCAGCCCCTTTGGGGGCAATCAGCCCCAGCATTTT	CATSPFGGNQPQHF
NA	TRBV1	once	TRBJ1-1	TGCACCAGCAGCCAGGTCAGGGGCCATCCGGTTGTGAACACTGAAGCTTTCTTT	CTSSQVRGHPVVNTEAFF
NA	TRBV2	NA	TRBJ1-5	TGTGCCAGCAGTGCCCATGGGGCTGCCAATCAGCCCCAGCATTTT	CASSAHGAANQPQHF
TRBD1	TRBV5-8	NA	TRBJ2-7	TGTGCCAGCAGCACGAAGGCGGGACAGGGGCCCTACGAGCAGTACTTC	CASSTKAGQGPYEQYF
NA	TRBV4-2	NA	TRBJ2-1	TGTGCCAGCAGCCAGCGAATGGAGGGAGTGAAGCTGAGGCAGTTCTTC	CASSQRMEGVKLRQFF
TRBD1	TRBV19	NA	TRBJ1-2	TGTGCCAGTAGCCCACCCGGACAGGTTGATTTTAGTGGCTACACCTTC	CASSPPGQVDFSGYTF
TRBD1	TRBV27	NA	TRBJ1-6	TGTGCCAGCACGCCGGGACAGGGACATTCACCCCTCCACTTT	CASTPGQGHSPLHF
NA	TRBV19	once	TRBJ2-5	TGTGCCAGCACCGCGCGCAGGGAGGAGACCCAGTACTTC	CASTARREETQYF
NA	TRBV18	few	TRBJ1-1	TGTGCCAGCTCCCGGGACCGGAACACTGAAGCTTTCTTT	CASSRDRNTEAFF
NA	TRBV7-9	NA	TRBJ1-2	TGTGCCAGCAGCTTAGACAGGGACTATGGCTACACCTTC	CASSLDRDYGYTF
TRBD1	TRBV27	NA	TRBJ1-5	TGTGCCAGCAGCCCCCGGACAGGGTATCAGCCCCAGCATTTT	CASSPRTGYQPQHF
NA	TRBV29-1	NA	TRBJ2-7	TGCAGCGTTCAAGGGGGAGGGGGTTCCTACGAGCAGTACTTC	CSVQGGGGSYEQYF
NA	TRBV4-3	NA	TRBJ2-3	TGCGCCAGCAGCCGCCGGTATTTGTTGGGGCCAGATACGCAGTATTTT	CASSRRYLLGPDTQYF
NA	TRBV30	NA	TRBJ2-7	TGTGCCTGGAGTGTAAGGGAAGAGGACAGTACCTACGAGCAGTACTTC	CAWSVREEDSTYEQYF
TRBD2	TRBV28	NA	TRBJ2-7	TGTGCCAGCACCGAGGGCGGGAGGTCCCGGGGGCAGTACTTC	CASTEGGRSRGQYF
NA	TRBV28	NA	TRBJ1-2	TGTGCCAGCAGTTTAGAACAGGAAATCTTCTATGGCTACACCTTC	CASSLEQEIFYGYTF
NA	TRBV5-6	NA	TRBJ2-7	TGTGCCAGCAGCTCCACCCCCAGGGGGGTATCCTACGAGCAGTACTTC	CASSSTPRGVSYEQYF
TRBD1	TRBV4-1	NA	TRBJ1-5	TGCGCCAGCAGCCTCCCATCCGGGACAGGGAATCAGCCCCAGCATTTT	CASSLPSGTGNQPQHF
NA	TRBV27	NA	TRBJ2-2	TGTGCCAGCAGTTTGCACCCCATTCCCGGGGAGCTGTTTTTT	CASSLHPIPGELFF
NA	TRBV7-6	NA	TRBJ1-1	TGTGCCAGCAGCCCTAGCGGGGGAGGGAACACTGAAGCTTTCTTT	CASSPSGGGNTEAFF
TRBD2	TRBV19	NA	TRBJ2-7	TGTGCCAGTAGTAGCCATGAAGTCCGGGAGGGTCAAGAGCAGTACTTC	CASSSHEVREGQEQYF
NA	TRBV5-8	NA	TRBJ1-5	TGTGCCAGCAGCTTACTGGCCCCCGGGGGCCGACCCAATCAGCCCCAGCATTTT	CASSLLAPGGRPNQPQHF
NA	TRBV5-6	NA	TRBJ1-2	TGTGCCAGCAGCTTAGAGGAGGGGTCTCTTTTAAACTATGGCTACACCTTC	CASSLEEGSLLNYGYTF
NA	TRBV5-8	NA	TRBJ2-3	TGTGCCAGCAGCTGGGGAGCGGGCAGCACAGATACGCAGTATTTT	CASSWGAGSTDTQYF
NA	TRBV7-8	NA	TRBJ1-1	TGTGCCAGCAGCAACCCAGGGAGTGAAGCTTTCTTT	CASSNPGSEAFF
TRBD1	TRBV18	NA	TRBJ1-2	TGTGCCAGCTCACCACCTTTTGAGGGGGCGAGTTGGGGCTACACCTTC	CASSPPFEGASWGYTF
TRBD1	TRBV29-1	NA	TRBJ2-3	TGCAGCGCCGGACAGGGGGTAGATACGCAGTATTTT	CSAGQGVDTQYF
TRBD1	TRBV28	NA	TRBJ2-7	TGTGCCAGCAGTCACCGGACAGGGGGCTCCTACGAGCAGTACTTC	CASSHRTGGSYEQYF
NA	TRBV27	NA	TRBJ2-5	TGTGCCAGCAGTCCAGCTAGCTACGGAGAGACCCAGTACTTC	CASSPASYGETQYF
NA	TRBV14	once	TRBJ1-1	TGTGCCAGCAGCCAAGATATTTTGCCGGGGGCGGCCACTGAAGCTTTCTTT	CASSQDILPGAATEAFF
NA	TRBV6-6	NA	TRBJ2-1	TGTGCCAGCAGTTACCTTCCTAGCTCCTACAATGAGCAGTTCTTC	CASSYLPSSYNEQFF
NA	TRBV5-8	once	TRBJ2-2	TGTGCCAGCAGCTTGCCCAGGTGGGGCGGGGAGCTGTTTTTT	CASSLPRWGGELFF
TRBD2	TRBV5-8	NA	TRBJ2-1	TGTGCCAGCAGCTCCGGGACTAGCGGAAGAGTGGAGCAGTTCTTC	CASSSGTSGRVEQFF
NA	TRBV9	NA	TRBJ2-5	TGTGCCAGCGATGATGATGGCGGAGAGACCCAGTACTTC	CASDDDGGETQYF
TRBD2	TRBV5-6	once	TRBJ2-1	TGTGCCACTGGGGGACTAGCGGGAGTCGAACCTTACAATGAGCAGTTCTTC	CATGGLAGVEPYNEQFF
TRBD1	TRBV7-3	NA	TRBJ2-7	TGTGCCAGCAGCAGAGGACAGGGGGTCTTGGACGAGCAGTACTTC	CASSRGQGVLDEQYF
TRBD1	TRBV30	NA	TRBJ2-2	TGTGCCTCGACAACCTCGACAGGGGCGAACACCGGGGAGCTGTTTTTT	CASTTSTGANTGELFF
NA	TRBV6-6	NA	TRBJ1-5	TGTGCCAGCAGTTACACCGCTAGGGCGGGAGATCAGCCCCAGCATTTT	CASSYTARAGDQPQHF
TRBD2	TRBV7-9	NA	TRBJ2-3	TGTGCCAGCAGCTTAGGCGGGAGGGTTTGGTCAAATACGCAGTATTTT	CASSLGGRVWSNTQYF
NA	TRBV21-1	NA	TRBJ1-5	TGTGCCAGCAGCAAAGGGGACAGACATAGCAATCAGCCCCAGCATTTT	CASSKGDRHSNQPQHF
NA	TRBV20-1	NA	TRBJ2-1	TGCAGTGCTAGGGGACTTCATGCGTTCTTC	CSARGLHAFF
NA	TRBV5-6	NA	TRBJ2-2	TGTGCCAGCAGCCACGAACACAGGGCAACCGGGGAGCTGTTTTTT	CASSHEHRATGELFF
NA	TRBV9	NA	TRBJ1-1	TGTGCCAGCAGCGTAGTCGACTCCCCGGGGAACACTGAAGCTTTCTTT	CASSVVDSPGNTEAFF
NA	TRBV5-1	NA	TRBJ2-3	TGCGCCAGCAGCCGTCCCCCCAGTAGGGGAGATACGCAGTATTTT	CASSRPPSRGDTQYF
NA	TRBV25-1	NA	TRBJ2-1	TGTGCCAGCAGTGCCCCATGGGGTAGCTCTAGCCCGTACAATGAGCAGTTCTTC	CASSAPWGSSSPYNEQFF
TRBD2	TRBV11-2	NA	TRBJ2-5	TGTGCCAGCAGCTTAAGACTGGGCAGGTCGGGAGGGCCAGAGACCCAGTACTTC	CASSLRLGRSGGPETQYF
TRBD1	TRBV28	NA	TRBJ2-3	TGTGCCAGCAGTACGACAGGGGCGGGTGTAATAGATACGCAGTATTTT	CASSTTGAGVIDTQYF
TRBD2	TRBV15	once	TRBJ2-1	TGTGCCACCAGCAGACCTACTAAGACTAGCGGGAGGAGAAATGAGCAGTTCTTC	CATSRPTKTSGRRNEQFF
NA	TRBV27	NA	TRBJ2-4	TGTGCCAGCAGTTCTCGCGACCGATATGGGGCCAAAAACATTCAGTACTTC	CASSSRDRYGAKNIQYF
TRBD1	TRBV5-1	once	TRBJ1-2	TGCGCCAGCAGCTTTTCAGGGGGTAGCTATGGCTACACCTTC	CASSFSGGSYGYTF
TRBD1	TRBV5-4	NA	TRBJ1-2	TGTGCCAGCAGCTCCGACAGGGCGAACTATGGCTACACCTTC	CASSSDRANYGYTF
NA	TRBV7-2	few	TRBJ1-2	TGTGCCACCCAATCGGGGCAGGGCTATGGCTACACCTTC	CATQSGQGYGYTF
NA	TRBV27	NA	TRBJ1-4	TGTGCCAGCACCCCCCTCGGAGGAGGCCGAAATGAAAAACTGTTTTTT	CASTPLGGGRNEKLFF
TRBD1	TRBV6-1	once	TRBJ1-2	TGTGCCAGCAGTGGCCGACAGGGGCCGAGCTATGGCTACACCTTC	CASSGRQGPSYGYTF